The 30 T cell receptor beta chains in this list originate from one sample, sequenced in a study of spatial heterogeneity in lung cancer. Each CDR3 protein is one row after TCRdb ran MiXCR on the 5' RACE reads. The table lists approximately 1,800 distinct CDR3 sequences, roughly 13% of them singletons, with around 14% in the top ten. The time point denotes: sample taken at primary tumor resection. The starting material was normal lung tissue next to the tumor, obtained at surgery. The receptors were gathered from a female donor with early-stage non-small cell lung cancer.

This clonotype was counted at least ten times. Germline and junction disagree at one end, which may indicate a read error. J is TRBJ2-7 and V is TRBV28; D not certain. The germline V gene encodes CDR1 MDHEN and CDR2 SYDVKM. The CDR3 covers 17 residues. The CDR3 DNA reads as TGTGTCAGCAGTTCCTCTCGTCATTCCGGCCTGGGCTACGAGCAGTACTTC. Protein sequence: CVSSSSRHSGLGYEQYF.

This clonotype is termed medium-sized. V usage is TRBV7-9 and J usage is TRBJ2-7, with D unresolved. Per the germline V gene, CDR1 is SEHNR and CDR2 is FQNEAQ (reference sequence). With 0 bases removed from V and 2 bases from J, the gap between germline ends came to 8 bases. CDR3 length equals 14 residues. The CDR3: CASSLAAGTYEQYV. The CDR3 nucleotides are TGTGCCAGCAGCTTAGCGGCAGGAACCTACGAGCAGTACGTC.

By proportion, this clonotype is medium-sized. The CDR3 DNA reads as TGTGCCAGCACCCCTGGCTTCGGCACAGATACGCAGTATTTT. Its protein product is CASTPGFGTDTQYF. The V call is TRBV7-2, the J call TRBJ2-3; no reliable D call. This CDR3 is 14 amino acids long. V gave up 7 bases and J gave up 1 base, with 12 bases separating them. Germline assignment: CDR1 SGHTA and CDR2 FQGNSA.

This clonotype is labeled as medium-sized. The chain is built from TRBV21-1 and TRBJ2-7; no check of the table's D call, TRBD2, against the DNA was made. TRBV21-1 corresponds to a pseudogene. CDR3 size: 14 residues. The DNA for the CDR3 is TGTGCCAGCAGCTGGGAGAAGTCGCCGTACGAGCAGTACGTC. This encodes CASSWEKSPYEQYV.

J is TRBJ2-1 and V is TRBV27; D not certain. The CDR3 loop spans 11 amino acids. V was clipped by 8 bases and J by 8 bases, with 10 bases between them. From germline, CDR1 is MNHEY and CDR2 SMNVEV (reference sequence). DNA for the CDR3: TGTGCCAGCTACGGTGGCGATGAGCAGTTCTTC. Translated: CASYGGDEQFF.

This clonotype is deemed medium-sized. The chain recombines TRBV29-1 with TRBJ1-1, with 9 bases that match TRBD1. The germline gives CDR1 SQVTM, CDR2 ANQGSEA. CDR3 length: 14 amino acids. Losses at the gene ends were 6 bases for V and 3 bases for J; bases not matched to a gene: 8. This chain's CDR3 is CSVEGQGIDTEAFF. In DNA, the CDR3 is TGCAGCGTGGAGGGACAGGGTATAGACACTGAAGCTTTCTTT.

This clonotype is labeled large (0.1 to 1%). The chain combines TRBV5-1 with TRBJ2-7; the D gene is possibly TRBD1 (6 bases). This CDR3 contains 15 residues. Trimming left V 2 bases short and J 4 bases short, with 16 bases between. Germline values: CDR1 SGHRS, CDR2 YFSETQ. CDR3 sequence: CASSLGQSSTYEQYV. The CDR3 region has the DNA TGCGCCAGCAGCTTAGGACAGTCGTCGACTTACGAGCAGTACGTC.

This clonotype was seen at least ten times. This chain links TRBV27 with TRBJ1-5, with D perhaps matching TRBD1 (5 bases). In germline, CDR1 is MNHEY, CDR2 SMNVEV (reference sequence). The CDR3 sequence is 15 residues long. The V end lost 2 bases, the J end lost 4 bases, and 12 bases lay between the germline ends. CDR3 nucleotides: TGTGCCAGCAGTTTAACGGGGCTTGGAAATCAGCCCCAGCATTTT. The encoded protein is CASSLTGLGNQPQHF.

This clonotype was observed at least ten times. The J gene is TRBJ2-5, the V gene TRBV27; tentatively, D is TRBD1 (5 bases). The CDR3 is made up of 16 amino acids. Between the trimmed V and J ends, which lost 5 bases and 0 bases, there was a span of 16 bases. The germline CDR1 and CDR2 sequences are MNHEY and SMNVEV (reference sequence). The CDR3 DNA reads TGTGCCAGCAGTCGTCAACAGGACCTGTACCAAGAGACCCAGTACTTC. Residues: CASSRQQDLYQETQYF.

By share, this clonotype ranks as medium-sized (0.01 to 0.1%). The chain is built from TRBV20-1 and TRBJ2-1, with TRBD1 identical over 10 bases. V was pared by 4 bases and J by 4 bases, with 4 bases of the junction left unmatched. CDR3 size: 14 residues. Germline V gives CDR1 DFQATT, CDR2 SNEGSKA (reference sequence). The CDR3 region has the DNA TGCAGTGCTACCCCGGGACAGGGGTACAATGAGCAGTTCTTC. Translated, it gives CSATPGQGYNEQFF.

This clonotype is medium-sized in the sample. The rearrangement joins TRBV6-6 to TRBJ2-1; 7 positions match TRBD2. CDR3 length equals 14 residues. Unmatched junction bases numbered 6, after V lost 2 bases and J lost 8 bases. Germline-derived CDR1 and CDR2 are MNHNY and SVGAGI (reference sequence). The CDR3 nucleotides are TGTGCCAGCAGTTACCAGCTAGCGGAGGATGAGCAGTTCTTC. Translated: CASSYQLAEDEQFF.

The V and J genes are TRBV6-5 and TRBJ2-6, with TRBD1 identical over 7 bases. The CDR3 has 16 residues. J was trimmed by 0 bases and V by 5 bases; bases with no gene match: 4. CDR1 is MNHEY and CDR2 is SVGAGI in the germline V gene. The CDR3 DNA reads TGTGCCAGCAGTCGGGACAGCCTCTCTGGGGCCAACGTCCTGACTTTC. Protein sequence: CASSRDSLSGANVLTF.

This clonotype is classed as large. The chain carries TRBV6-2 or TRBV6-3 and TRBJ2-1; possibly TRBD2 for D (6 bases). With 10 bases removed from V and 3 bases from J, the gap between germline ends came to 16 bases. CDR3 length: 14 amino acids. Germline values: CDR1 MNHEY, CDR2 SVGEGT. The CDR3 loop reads CATLGLGGYNEQFF. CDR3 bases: TGTGCCACCTTAGGACTGGGGGGCTACAATGAGCAGTTCTTC.

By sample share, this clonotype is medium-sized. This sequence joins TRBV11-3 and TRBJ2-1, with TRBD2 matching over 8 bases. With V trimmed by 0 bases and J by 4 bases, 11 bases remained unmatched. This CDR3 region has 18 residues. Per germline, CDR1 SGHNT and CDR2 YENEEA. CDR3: CASSLDSIAGSKYNEQFF. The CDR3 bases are TGTGCCAGCAGCTTAGACTCGATAGCGGGATCTAAGTACAATGAGCAGTTCTTC.

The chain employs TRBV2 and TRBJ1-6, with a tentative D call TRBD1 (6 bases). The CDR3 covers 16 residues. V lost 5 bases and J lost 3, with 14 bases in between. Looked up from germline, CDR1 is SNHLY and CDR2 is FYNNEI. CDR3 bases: TGTGCCAGCAGTCTACAGGGACCAGACTATAATTCACCCCTCCACTTT. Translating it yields CASSLQGPDYNSPLHF.

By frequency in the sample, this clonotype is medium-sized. CDR3 bases: TGTGCCACCTCCAAGGGCGGCTACAATGAGCAGTTCTTC. Translation gives CATSKGGYNEQFF. J is TRBJ2-1 and V is TRBV25-1; D remains unclear. The CDR3 sequence is 13 residues long. Between the trimmed V and J ends, which lost 10 bases and 3 bases, there was a span of 13 bases. CDR1 is MGHDK and CDR2 is SYGVNS in the germline V gene.

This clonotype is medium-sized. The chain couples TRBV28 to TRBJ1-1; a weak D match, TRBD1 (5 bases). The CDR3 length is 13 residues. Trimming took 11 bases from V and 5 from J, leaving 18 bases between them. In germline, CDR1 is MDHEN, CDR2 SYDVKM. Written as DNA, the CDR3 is TGTGCCTCCCAGGGTAGAACTCAGACTGAAGCTTTCTTT. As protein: CASQGRTQTEAFF.

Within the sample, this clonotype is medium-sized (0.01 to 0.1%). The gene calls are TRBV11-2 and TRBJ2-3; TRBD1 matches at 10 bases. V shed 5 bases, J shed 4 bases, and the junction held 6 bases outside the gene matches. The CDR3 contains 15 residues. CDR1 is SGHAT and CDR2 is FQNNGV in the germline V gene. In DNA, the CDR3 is TGTGCCAGCAGCGAAGACAGGGGGCGCGCAGATACGCAGTATTTT. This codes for CASSEDRGRADTQYF.

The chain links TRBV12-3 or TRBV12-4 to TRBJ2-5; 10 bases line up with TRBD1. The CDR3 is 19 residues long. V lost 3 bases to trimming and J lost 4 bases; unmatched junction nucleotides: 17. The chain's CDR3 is CASSFQFVRPGQGRETQYF. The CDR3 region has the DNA TGTGCCAGCAGTTTTCAGTTCGTCCGTCCGGGACAGGGGAGAGAGACCCAGTACTTC.

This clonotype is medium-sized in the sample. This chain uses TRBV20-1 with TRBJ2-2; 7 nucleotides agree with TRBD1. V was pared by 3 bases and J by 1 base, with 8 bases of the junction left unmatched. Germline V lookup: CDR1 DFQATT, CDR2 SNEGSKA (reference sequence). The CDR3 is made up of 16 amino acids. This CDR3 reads CSARHRTGGNTGELFF. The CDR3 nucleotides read TGCAGTGCTAGGCATCGGACAGGTGGGAACACCGGGGAGCTGTTTTTT.

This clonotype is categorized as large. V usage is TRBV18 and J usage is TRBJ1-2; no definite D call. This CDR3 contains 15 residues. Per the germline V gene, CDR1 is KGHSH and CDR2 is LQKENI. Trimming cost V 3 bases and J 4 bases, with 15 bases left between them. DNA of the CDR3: TGTGCCAGCTCACCCCCCTGGGGTGAAGGCTATGGCTACACCTTC. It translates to CASSPPWGEGYGYTF.

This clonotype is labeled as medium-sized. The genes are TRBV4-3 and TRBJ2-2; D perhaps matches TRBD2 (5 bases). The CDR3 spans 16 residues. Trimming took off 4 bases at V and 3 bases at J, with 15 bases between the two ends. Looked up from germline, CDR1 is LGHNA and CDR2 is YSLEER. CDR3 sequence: CASSLGAGEDTGELFF. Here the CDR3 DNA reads TGCGCCAGCAGCCTGGGCGCGGGTGAGGACACCGGGGAGCTGTTTTTT.

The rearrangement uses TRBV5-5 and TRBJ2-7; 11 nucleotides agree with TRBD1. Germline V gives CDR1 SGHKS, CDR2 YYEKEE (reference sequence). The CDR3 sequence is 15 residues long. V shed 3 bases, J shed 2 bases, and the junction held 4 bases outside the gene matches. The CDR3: CASSWDRGRPYEQYF. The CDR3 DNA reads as TGTGCCAGCAGCTGGGACAGGGGGAGGCCCTACGAGCAGTACTTC.

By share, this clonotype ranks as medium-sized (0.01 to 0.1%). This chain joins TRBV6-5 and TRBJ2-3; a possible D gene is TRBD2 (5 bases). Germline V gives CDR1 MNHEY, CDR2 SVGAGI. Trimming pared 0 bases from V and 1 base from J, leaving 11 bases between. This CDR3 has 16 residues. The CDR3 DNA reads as TGTGCCAGCAGTTACTCTACTAGATCTCGCACAGATACGCAGTATTTT. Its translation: CASSYSTRSRTDTQYF.

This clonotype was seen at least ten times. The CDR3 sequence: CAISEALAGTSASRKETQYF. CDR3 nucleotide sequence: TGTGCCATCAGTGAAGCCCTCGCCGGGACTAGCGCGAGTAGGAAAGAGACCCAGTACTTC. The rearrangement uses TRBV10-3 and TRBJ2-5; 10 bases are shared with TRBD2. Germline V gives CDR1 ENHRY, CDR2 SYGVKD. V shed 3 bases and J 3 bases; nucleotides not matched to a gene: 19. This CDR3 is built from 20 residues.

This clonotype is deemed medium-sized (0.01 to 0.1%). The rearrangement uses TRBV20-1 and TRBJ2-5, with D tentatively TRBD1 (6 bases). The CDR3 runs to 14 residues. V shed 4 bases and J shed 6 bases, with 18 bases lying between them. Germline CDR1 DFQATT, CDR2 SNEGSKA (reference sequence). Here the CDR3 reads CSAKSGGGSKTQYF. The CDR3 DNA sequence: TGCAGTGCTAAGTCGGGTGGGGGCTCGAAGACCCAGTACTTC.

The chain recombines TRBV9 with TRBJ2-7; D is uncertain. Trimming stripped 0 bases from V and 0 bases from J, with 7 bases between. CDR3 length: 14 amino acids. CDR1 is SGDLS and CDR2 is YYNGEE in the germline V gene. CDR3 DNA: TGTGCCAGCAGCGTAGGGCCTGGCTCCTACGAGCAGTACTTC. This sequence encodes CASSVGPGSYEQYF.

The CDR3 DNA follows: TGTGCCAGCAGCCCAGGGACAGGCCGGAACACTGAAGCTTTCTTT. It translates to CASSPGTGRNTEAFF. This chain joins TRBV3-1 and TRBJ1-1; 8 bases are shared with TRBD1. The CDR3 contains 15 residues. The trim removed 4 bases at V and 1 base at J, leaving 5 bases unmatched. CDR1 is LGHDT, CDR2 YNNKEL, per germline (reference sequence).

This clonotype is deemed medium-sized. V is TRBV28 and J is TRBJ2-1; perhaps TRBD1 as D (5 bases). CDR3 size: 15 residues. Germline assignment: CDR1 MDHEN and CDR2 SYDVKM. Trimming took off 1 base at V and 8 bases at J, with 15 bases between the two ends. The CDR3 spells CASSLFTIQGYEQFF. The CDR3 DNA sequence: TGTGCCAGCAGTTTATTCACTATCCAGGGCTATGAGCAGTTCTTC. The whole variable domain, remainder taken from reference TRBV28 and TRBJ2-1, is DVKVTQSSRYLVKRTGEKVFLECVQDMDHENMFWYRQDPGLGLRLIYFSYDVKMKEKGDIPEGYSVSREKKERFSLILESASTNQTSMYLCASSLFTIQGYEQFFGPGTRLTVL.

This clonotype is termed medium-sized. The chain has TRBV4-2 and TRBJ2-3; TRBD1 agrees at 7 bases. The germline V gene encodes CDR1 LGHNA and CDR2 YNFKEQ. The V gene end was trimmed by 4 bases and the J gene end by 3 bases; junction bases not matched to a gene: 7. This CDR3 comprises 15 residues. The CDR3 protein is CASSLTGSWTDTQYF. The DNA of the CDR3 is TGTGCCAGCAGCCTGACAGGGAGTTGGACAGATACGCAGTATTTT.